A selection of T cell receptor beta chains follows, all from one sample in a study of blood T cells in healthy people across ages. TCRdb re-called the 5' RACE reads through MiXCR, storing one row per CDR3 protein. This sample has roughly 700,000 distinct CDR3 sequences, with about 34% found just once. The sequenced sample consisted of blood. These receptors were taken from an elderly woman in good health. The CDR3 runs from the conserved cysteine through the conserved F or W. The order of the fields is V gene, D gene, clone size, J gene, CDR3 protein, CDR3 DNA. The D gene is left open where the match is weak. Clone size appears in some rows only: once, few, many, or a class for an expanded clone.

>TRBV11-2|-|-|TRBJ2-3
CASSIGRGPDTQYF
TGTGCCAGCAGCATTGGCAGGGGACCAGATACGCAGTATTTT
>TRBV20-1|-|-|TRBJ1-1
CSARDHRGRNTEAFF
TGCAGTGCTAGAGATCACCGGGGGAGGAACACTGAAGCTTTCTTT
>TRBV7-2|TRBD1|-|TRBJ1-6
CASSLAYLGQENSPLHF
TGTGCCAGCAGCTTAGCGTATTTGGGACAGGAGAATTCACCCCTCCACTTT
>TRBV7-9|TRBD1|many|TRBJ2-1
CASRPGQGYPSYNEQFF
TGTGCCAGCAGACCGGGACAGGGATACCCCTCCTACAATGAGCAGTTCTTC
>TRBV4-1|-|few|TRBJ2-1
CASSQDPGLIQFF
TGCGCCAGCAGCCAAGACCCCGGACTAATTCAGTTCTTC
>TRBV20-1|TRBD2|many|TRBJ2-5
CSARDRGLIETQYF
TGCAGTGCTAGGGATAGGGGACTAATAGAGACCCAGTACTTC
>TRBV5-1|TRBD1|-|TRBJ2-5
CASSLSPGQGKTQYF
TGCGCCAGCAGCTTAAGTCCGGGACAGGGAAAGACCCAGTACTTC
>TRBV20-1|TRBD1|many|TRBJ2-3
CSANPGQGGTDTQYF
TGCAGTGCTAACCCCGGACAGGGGGGAACAGATACGCAGTATTTT
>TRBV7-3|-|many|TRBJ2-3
CASSPGVAEGEDTQYF
TGTGCCAGCAGCCCCGGGGTAGCGGAGGGGGAAGATACGCAGTATTTT
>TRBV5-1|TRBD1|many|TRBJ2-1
CASSLQGVSYNEQFF
TGCGCCAGCAGCTTGCAGGGGGTCTCCTACAATGAGCAGTTCTTC
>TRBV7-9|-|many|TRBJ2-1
CASSLEHRVGSRNEQFF
TGTGCCAGCAGCTTAGAACACCGAGTAGGTAGCAGGAATGAGCAGTTCTTC
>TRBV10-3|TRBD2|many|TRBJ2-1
CATIAGGSYNEQFF
TGTGCCACTATAGCGGGCGGCTCCTACAATGAGCAGTTCTTC
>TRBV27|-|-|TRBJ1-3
CASSFSRGNGNTIYF
TGTGCCAGCAGTTTTTCGAGGGGGAATGGAAACACCATATATTTT
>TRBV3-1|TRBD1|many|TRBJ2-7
CASSRWDRGYEQYF
TGTGCCAGCAGCCGATGGGACAGGGGATACGAGCAGTACTTC
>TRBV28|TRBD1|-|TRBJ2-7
CASSFGTGVPYEQYF
TGTGCCAGCAGTTTCGGGACAGGGGTTCCCTACGAGCAGTACTTC
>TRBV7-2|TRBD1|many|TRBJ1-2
CASSFRDRVNYGYTF
TGTGCCAGCAGTTTCCGGGACAGGGTTAACTATGGCTACACCTTC
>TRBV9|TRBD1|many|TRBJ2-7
CASSVEDRGRVYF
TGTGCCAGCAGCGTAGAGGACAGGGGGCGCGTGTACTTC
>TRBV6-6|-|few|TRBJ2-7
CASRLGQGKGHEQYF
TGTGCCAGCAGACTGGGGCAGGGTAAGGGGCACGAGCAGTACTTC
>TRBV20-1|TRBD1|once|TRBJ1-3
CSARQGARGNTIYF
TGCAGTGCTAGACAGGGGGCTAGAGGAAACACCATATATTTT
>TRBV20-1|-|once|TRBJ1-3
CSARFPNPNAIYF
TGCAGTGCTAGATTCCCAAACCCAAACGCCATATATTTT
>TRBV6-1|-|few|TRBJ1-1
CASSAQVIEAFF
TGTGCCAGCAGTGCCCAGGTTATTGAAGCTTTCTTT
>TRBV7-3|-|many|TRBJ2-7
CASSPNRVEQYF
TGTGCCAGCAGCCCAAACAGGGTCGAGCAGTACTTC
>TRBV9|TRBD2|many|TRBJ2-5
CASSVLAGKETQYF
TGTGCCAGCAGCGTATTAGCGGGGAAGGAGACCCAGTACTTC
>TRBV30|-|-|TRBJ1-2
CAWSQTHYTDGYTF
TGTGCCTGGAGCCAAACCCATTACACGGATGGCTACACCTTC
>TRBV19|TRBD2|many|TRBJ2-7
CASSGLGGGEQYF
TGTGCCAGTAGTGGCCTGGGCGGGGGCGAGCAGTACTTC
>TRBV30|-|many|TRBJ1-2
CAWSLGQGNYGYTF
TGTGCCTGGAGTCTCGGGCAGGGTAACTATGGCTACACCTTC
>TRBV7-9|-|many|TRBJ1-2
CASGNGYTF
TGTGCCAGCGGAAATGGCTACACCTTC
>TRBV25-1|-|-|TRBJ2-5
CASSEERALQETQYF
TGTGCCAGCAGTGAAGAGCGGGCCCTCCAAGAGACCCAGTACTTC
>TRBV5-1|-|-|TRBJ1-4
CASSSVGGDGTNEKLFF
TGCGCCAGCAGCTCCGTTGGCGGGGATGGGACCAATGAAAAACTGTTTTTT
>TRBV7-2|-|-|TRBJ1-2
CASSSRAEGGYTF
TGTGCCAGCAGCTCCCGGGCCGAAGGAGGCTACACCTTC
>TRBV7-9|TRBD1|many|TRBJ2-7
CASSLGTGEFQEQYF
TGTGCCAGCAGCTTAGGGACAGGCGAATTTCAAGAGCAGTACTTC
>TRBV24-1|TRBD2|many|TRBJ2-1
CATENSKRGVDEQFF
TGTGCCACTGAGAATAGCAAGCGGGGGGTTGATGAGCAGTTCTTC
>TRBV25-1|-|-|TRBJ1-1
CASSPQGYSPEAFF
TGTGCCAGCAGCCCGCAGGGGTATAGCCCTGAAGCTTTCTTT
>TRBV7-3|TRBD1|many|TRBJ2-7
CASSLNAGTGTYEQYF
TGTGCCAGCAGCTTAAACGCCGGGACAGGGACATACGAGCAGTACTTC
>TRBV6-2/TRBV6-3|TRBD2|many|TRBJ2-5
CASIPRGGGAETQYF
TGTGCCAGCATCCCAAGAGGCGGGGGAGCAGAGACCCAGTACTTC
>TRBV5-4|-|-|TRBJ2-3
CASSLAAQSTDTQYF
TGTGCTAGCAGCTTGGCGGCGCAGTCCACAGATACGCAGTATTTT
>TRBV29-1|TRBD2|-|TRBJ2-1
CSVEGGGLTYEQFF
TGCAGCGTTGAAGGGGGGGGACTAACCTATGAGCAGTTCTTC
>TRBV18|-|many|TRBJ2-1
CASSPALLDGNEQFF
TGTGCCAGCTCACCAGCCCTCTTAGATGGCAATGAGCAGTTCTTC
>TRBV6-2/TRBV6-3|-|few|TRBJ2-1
CASSYWLNEQFF
TGTGCCAGCAGTTACTGGCTCAATGAGCAGTTCTTC
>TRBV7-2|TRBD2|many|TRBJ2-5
CASSLGLAGGFQETQYF
TGTGCCAGCAGCTTAGGACTAGCGGGGGGCTTCCAAGAGACCCAGTACTTC
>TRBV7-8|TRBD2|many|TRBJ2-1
CASSTGLAGGYNEQFF
TGTGCCAGCAGCACGGGACTAGCGGGGGGATACAATGAGCAGTTCTTC
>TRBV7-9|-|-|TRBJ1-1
CASSSLVTEAFF
TGTGCCAGCAGCTCCCTGGTCACTGAAGCTTTCTTT
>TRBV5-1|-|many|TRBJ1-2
CASSLVPGQFYGYTF
TGCGCCAGCAGCTTGGTTCCAGGTCAATTCTATGGCTACACCTTC
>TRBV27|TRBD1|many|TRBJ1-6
CASSFGQGNSPLHF
TGTGCCAGCAGTTTCGGACAGGGGAATTCACCCCTCCACTTT
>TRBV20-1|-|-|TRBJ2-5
CSASMSGQETQYF
TGCAGTGCTAGCATGAGCGGTCAAGAGACCCAGTACTTC
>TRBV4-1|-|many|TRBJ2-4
CASSRSGGAGENIQYF
TGCGCCAGCAGCCGCTCCGGGGGAGCGGGCGAAAACATTCAGTACTTC
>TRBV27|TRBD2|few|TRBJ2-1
CASSPTWTRELNEQFF
TGTGCCAGCAGCCCAACGTGGACTAGGGAGCTCAATGAGCAGTTCTTC
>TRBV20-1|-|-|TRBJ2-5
CSARVARETQYF
TGCAGTGCTAGGGTCGCGCGAGAGACCCAGTACTTC
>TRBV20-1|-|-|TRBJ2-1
CSAGLDRRQFF
TGCAGTGCCGGTCTCGATAGACGGCAGTTCTTC
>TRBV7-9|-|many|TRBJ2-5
CASSLGIRETQYF
TGTGCCAGCAGCTTGGGAATCCGAGAGACCCAGTACTTC
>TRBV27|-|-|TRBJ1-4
CASSFARGIGEKLFF
TGTGCCAGCAGTTTCGCCAGGGGTATCGGGGAAAAACTGTTTTTT
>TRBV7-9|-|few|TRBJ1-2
CASSTDRNYGYTF
TGTGCCAGCAGCACTGACAGGAACTATGGCTACACCTTC